This T cell receptor (beta chain) was sequenced during a study of shared clonotypes between healthy human individuals. Findings of the study overall: Clonotype sharing among donors likely depends on sequencing depth. Naive CD4 clonotypes were shared across a handful of donors at approximately 5.3%.

On sorted subsets, replicate PCRs used 200 to 250 ng DNA, or tens of thousands of T cell genomes. The protocol was immunoSEQ multiplex PCR, while the TCRdb copy is restricted to in-frame clones and leaves out a portion. The sample contains about 2.3 million clones, 85% to 95% of which appear only once. As to this clone: Antigen: not known. At the DNA level, this CDR3 is encoded by other sequences in the same sample as well.

In the CD4+ fraction, cells were divided into CD45RA+ naive and CD45RA-negative memory subsets. The sample consisted of naive CD4+ T cells from PBMCs. As for subset: CD45RA+ positively selected. The receptor was isolated from a man younger than 35 in good health. Some clones in this sample may be carry-over from other donors' samples.

This CDR3 reads CASSRLAGVADTQYF. The DNA for the CDR3 is TGTGCCAGCAGTAGACTAGCGGGAGTCGCAGATACGCAGTATTTT. J is TRBJ2-3 and V is TRBV7-3, with TRBD2 matching over 12 bases. In germline, CDR1 is SGHTA, CDR2 FQGTGA. V lost 6 bases, J lost 4 bases, and 5 bases stayed unmatched. The CDR3 has 15 residues.